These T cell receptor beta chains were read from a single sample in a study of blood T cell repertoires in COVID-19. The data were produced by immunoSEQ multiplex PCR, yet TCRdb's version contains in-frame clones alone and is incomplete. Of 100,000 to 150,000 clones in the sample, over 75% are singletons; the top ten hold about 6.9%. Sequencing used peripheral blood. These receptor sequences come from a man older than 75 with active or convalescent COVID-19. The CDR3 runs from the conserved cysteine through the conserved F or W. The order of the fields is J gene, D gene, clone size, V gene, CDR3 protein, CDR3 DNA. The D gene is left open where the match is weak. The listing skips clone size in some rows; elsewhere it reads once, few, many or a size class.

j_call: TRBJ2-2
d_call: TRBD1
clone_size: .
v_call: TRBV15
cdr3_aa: CATSSPGQYTGELFF
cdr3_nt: TGTGCCACCAGCAGCCCGGGACAGTACACCGGGGAGCTGTTTTTT

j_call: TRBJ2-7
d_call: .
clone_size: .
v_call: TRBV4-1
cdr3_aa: CASSQDFGTSLTEQYF
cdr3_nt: TGCGCCAGCAGCCAAGATTTCGGGACAAGCCTTACCGAGCAGTACTTC

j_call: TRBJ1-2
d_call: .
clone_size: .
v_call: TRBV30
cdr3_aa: CAWSVLETNYGYTF
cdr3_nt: TGTGCCTGGAGTGTACTTGAGACAAACTATGGCTACACCTTC

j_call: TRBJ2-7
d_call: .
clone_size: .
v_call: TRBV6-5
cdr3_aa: CASRDRGGTYEQYF
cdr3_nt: TGTGCCAGCAGGGACCGAGGGGGAACCTACGAGCAGTACTTC

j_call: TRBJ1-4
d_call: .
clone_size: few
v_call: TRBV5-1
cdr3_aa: CASSWTWGGPTNEKLFF
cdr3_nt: TGCGCCAGCAGCTGGACATGGGGAGGCCCCACTAATGAAAAACTGTTTTTT

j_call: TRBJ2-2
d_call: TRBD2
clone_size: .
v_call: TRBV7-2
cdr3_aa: CASSLASGRFAGELFF
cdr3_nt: TGTGCCAGCAGCTTAGCTAGCGGGAGATTCGCCGGGGAGCTGTTTTTT

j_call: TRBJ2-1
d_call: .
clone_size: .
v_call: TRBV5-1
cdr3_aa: CASARRQSEQFF
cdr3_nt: TGCGCCAGCGCGAGGAGGCAGAGTGAGCAGTTCTTC

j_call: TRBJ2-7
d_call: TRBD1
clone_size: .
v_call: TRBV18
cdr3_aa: CASSDRVSYEQYF
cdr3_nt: TGTGCCAGCTCGGACAGGGTATCCTACGAGCAGTACTTC

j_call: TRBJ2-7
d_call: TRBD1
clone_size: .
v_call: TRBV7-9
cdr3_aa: CASSLRSDRAYEQYF
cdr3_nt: TGTGCCAGCAGCTTGAGAAGCGACAGGGCCTACGAGCAGTACTTC

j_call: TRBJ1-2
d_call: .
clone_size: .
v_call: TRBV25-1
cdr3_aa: CASSEQGNGYTF
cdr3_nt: TGTGCCAGCAGTGAACAGGGGAACGGCTACACCTTC

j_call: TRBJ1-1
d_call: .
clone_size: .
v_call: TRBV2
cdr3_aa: CASSLTGGAFF
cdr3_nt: TGTGCCAGCAGCCTAACTGGAGGGGCTTTCTTT

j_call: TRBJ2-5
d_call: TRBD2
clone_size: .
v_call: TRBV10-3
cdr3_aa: CAIGLAGGEETQYF
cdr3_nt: TGTGCCATCGGACTAGCGGGAGGAGAAGAGACCCAGTACTTC

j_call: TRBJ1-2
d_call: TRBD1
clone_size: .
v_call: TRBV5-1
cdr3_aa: CASSPKGADYGYTF
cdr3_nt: TGCGCCAGCAGCCCCAAGGGGGCTGACTATGGCTACACCTTC

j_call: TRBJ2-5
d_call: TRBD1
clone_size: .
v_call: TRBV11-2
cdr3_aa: CASSLPATGRETQYF
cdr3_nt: TGTGCCAGCAGCTTGCCCGCGACAGGGAGAGAGACCCAGTACTTC

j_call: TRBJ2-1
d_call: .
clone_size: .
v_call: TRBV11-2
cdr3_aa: CASSLGGGASLLVKQFF
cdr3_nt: TGTGCCAGCAGCTTAGGAGGGGGGGCCTCATTATTGGTTAAGCAGTTCTTC

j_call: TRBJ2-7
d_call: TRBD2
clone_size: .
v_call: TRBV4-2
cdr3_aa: CASSHGGGEQYF
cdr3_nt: TGTGCCAGCAGCCATGGGGGGGGAGAGCAGTACTTC

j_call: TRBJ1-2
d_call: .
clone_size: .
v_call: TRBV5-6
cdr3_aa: CASSFSAGANWGGYTF
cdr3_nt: TGTGCCAGCAGCTTCTCTGCGGGAGCAAATTGGGGTGGCTACACCTTC

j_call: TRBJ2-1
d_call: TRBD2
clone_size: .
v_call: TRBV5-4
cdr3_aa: CASSLFYGGRAYEQFF
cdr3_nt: TGTGCCAGCAGCTTGTTCTATGGCGGGAGGGCCTATGAGCAGTTCTTC

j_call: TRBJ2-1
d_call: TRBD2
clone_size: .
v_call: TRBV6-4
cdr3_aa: CASSLAGGPSEQFF
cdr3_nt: TGTGCCAGCAGTCTAGCGGGAGGGCCCAGTGAGCAGTTCTTC

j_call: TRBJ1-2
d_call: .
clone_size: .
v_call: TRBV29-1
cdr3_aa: CSVGEEGYTF
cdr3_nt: TGCAGCGTTGGGGAGGAGGGCTACACCTTC

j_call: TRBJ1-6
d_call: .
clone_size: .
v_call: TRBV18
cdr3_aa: CASSPDRGGRNSPLHF
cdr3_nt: TGTGCCAGCTCACCGGATCGCGGGGGACGGAATTCACCCCTCCACTTT

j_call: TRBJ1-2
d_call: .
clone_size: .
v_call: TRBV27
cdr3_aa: CASSLTQGVGGYTF
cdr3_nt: TGTGCCAGCAGTTTAACGCAGGGCGTCGGTGGCTACACCTTC

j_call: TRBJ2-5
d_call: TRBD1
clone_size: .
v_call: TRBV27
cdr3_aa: CASSPQGGGGQGFQETQYF
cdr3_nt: TGTGCCAGCAGCCCCCAAGGAGGGGGGGGACAGGGATTCCAAGAGACCCAGTACTTC

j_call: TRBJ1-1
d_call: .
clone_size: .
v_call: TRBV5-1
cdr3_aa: CASSLMGEQTEAFF
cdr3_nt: TGCGCCAGCAGCTTGATGGGAGAACAAACTGAAGCTTTCTTT

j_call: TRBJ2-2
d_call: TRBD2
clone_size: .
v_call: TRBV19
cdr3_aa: CASTPLLGTSGRDTGELFF
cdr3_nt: TGTGCCAGTACCCCGTTACTCGGGACTAGCGGGAGAGACACCGGGGAGCTGTTTTTT

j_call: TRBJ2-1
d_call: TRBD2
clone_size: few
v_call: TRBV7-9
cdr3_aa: CASSLGAGGHNEQFF
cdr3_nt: TGTGCCAGCAGCTTAGGAGCGGGGGGGCACAATGAGCAGTTCTTC

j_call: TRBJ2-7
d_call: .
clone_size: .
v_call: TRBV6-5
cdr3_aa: CASSLPGSSYEQYF
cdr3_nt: TGTGCCAGCAGCCTCCCGGGAAGCTCCTACGAGCAGTACTTC

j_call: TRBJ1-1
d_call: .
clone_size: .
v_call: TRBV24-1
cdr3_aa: CATSDRDREAFF
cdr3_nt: TGTGCCACCAGTGACCGTGACAGGGAAGCTTTCTTT

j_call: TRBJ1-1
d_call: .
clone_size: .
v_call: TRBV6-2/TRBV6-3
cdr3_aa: CASSLAGRTEAFF
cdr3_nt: TGTGCCAGCAGTTTGGCGGGACGGACTGAAGCTTTCTTT

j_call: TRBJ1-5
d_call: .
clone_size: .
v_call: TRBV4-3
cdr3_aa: CASSPENPGFTSNQPQHF
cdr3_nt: TGCGCCAGCAGCCCAGAGAACCCGGGATTCACAAGCAATCAGCCCCAGCATTTT

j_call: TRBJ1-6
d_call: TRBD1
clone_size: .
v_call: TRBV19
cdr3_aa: CASARDREYNSPLHF
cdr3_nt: TGTGCCAGCGCGAGAGACAGGGAGTATAATTCACCCCTCCACTTT

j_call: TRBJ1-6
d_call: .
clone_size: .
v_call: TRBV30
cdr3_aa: CAWSDGRGRWNSPLHF
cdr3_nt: TGTGCCTGGAGCGACGGGAGGGGGAGATGGAATTCACCCCTCCACTTT

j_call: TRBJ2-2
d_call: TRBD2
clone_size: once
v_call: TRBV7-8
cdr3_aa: CASSLEGLAAVVGELFF
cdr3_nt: TGTGCCAGCAGCTTAGAAGGCCTAGCGGCCGTTGTCGGGGAGCTGTTTTTT

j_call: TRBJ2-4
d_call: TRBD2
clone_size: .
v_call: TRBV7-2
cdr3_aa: CASSLGTSTIQYF
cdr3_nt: TGTGCCAGCAGCTTAGGGACTAGCACGATTCAGTACTTC

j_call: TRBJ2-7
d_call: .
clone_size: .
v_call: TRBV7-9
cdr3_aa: CASSSTGYEQYF
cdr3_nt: TGTGCCAGCAGCTCGACAGGATACGAGCAGTACTTC